Listed here are 25 T cell receptor beta chains from one sample, sequenced in a study of spatial heterogeneity in lung cancer. The time point here: sample taken at primary tumor resection. Unsorted tumor, nontumor lung tissue or cryopreserved PBMC supplied the whole RNA. TCRdb re-called the 5' RACE reads with MiXCR, one entry per CDR3 protein. The top ten hold around 16% of the sample, which has around 63,000 distinct CDR3 sequences, approximately 8% seen once. Sample: PBMCs, taken at surgery. These receptors all stem from a female donor with early-stage non-small cell lung cancer.

V usage is TRBV9 and J usage is TRBJ1-4; no reliable D call. This CDR3 region has 14 residues. V lost 5 bases and J 0 bases, leaving 8 bases between the germline ends. Germline V gene sequence: CDR1 SGDLS, CDR2 YYNGEE. CDR3 coding DNA: TGTGCCAGCAGTCTCTCCCCAACTAATGAAAAACTGTTTTTT. Protein sequence: CASSLSPTNEKLFF.

This clonotype has ten or more counts. This chain links TRBV29-1 with TRBJ2-3; perhaps TRBD2 as D (5 bases). The V gene's germline CDR1 is SQVTM and CDR2 ANQGSEA. The CDR3 sequence is 15 residues long. V was cut by 0 bases and J by 3 bases, with 13 bases left in between. This chain's CDR3 is CSVEEAGHGTDTQYF. CDR3 nucleotide sequence: TGCAGCGTTGAAGAGGCGGGCCACGGAACAGATACGCAGTATTTT.

This clonotype turned up a few times. J is TRBJ2-2 and V is TRBV28; 7 positions agree with TRBD1. The germline gives CDR1 MDHEN, CDR2 SYDVKM. The CDR3 spans 16 residues. V shed 4 bases and J 2 bases; nucleotides not matched to a gene: 7. The CDR3 sequence is CASSSPGTANTGELFF. The CDR3 DNA sequence: TGTGCCAGCAGTTCCCCTGGGACAGCTAACACCGGGGAGCTGTTTTTT.

In its sample, this clonotype was seen a few times. The chain employs TRBV7-2 and TRBJ1-1; 9 bases fit TRBD1. Germline loops: CDR1 SGHTA, CDR2 FQGNSA. The CDR3 loop spans 16 amino acids. The trim removed 1 base at V and 0 bases at J, leaving 3 bases unmatched. Here the CDR3 reads CASSLDRGLLNTEAFF. For the CDR3, the DNA is TGTGCCAGCAGCTTAGACAGGGGGCTGCTGAACACTGAAGCTTTCTTT. The full variable domain, rest sourced from reference TRBV7-2 and TRBJ1-1, is GAGVSQSPSNKVTEKGKDVELRCDPISGHTALYWYRQSLGQGLEFLIYFQGNSAPDKSGLPSDRFSAERTGGSVSTLTIQRTQQEDSAVYLCASSLDRGLLNTEAFFGQGTRLTVV.

This CDR3 reads CASSQQQGGYNEQFF. The CDR3 nucleotides read TGTGCCAGCAGCCAACAACAGGGGGGGTACAATGAGCAGTTCTTC. The rearrangement links TRBV3-1 to TRBJ2-1, with a weak D call TRBD1 (8 bases). The ends were cut back, 2 bases at V and 4 bases at J, with 12 bases in the middle. This CDR3 has 15 residues. Germline-derived CDR1 and CDR2 are LGHDT and YNNKEL (reference sequence).

The chain couples TRBV9 to TRBJ1-1; no clear D gene. Germline V CDR1 and CDR2: SGDLS, YYNGEE. Trimming cost V 0 bases and J 4 bases, with 10 bases left between them. The length of the CDR3 is 14 residues. The CDR3 spells CASSVVEKGTEAFF. CDR3 sequence (DNA): TGTGCCAGCAGCGTAGTAGAGAAAGGCACTGAAGCTTTCTTT.

The genes are TRBV3-1 and TRBJ2-2, with 8 bases that match TRBD1. CDR3 length: 15 residues. The trim removed 2 bases at V and 6 bases at J, leaving 5 bases unmatched. Germline V CDR1 and CDR2: LGHDT, YNNKEL (reference sequence). The DNA for the CDR3 is TGTGCCAGCAGCCAATCCCGGACAGGGCCCGGGGAGCTGTTTTTT. It yields the protein CASSQSRTGPGELFF.

This clonotype has ten or more counts. The rearrangement links TRBV20-1 to TRBJ1-1; 8 bases fit TRBD1. The CDR3 has 14 residues. The V segment lost 3 bases and the J segment 7 bases; nucleotides outside the gene matches: 10. The germline CDR1 and CDR2 sequences are DFQATT and SNEGSKA (reference sequence). The CDR3 here is CSARKRTGTSEAFF. CDR3 coding DNA: TGCAGTGCTAGGAAACGGACAGGGACCAGTGAAGCTTTCTTT.

The chain employs TRBV6-1 and TRBJ2-1, with 9 bases identical to TRBD2. V shed 8 bases, J shed 0 bases, and the junction held 14 bases outside the gene matches. The germline CDR1 and CDR2 sequences are MNHNS and SASEGT. CDR3 length: 18 residues. The chain's CDR3 is CASGPTSGSGGSYNEQFF. CDR3 in DNA: TGTGCCAGCGGCCCGACTAGCGGTTCCGGGGGCTCCTACAATGAGCAGTTCTTC.

The sample holds a few counts of this clonotype. This sequence joins TRBV7-3 and TRBJ2-3; either TRBD1 or TRBD2 may supply D (5 bases each). This CDR3 contains 14 residues. V was pared by 4 bases and J by 7 bases, with 15 bases between. Germline V lookup: CDR1 SGHTA, CDR2 FQGTGA. This chain's CDR3 is CASSSEGRQNTQYF. As DNA, the CDR3 is TGTGCCAGCAGCTCCGAGGGGCGACAGAATACGCAGTATTTT.

The table lists this clonotype with many counts. The V gene is TRBV6-5, the J gene TRBJ1-6; 8 bases line up with TRBD1. The V and J ends lost 4 bases and 7 bases, in that order; junction bases with no gene match: 6. Germline assignment: CDR1 MNHEY and CDR2 SVGAGI. The CDR3 spans 15 residues. The CDR3 sequence: CASSSPQGGNSPLHF. CDR3 in DNA: TGTGCCAGCAGTTCTCCACAGGGGGGGAATTCACCCCTCCACTTT.

This rearrangement joins TRBV20-1 to TRBJ2-7; D remains ambiguous. Germline V gene sequence: CDR1 DFQATT, CDR2 SNEGSKA (reference sequence). The CDR3 has 11 residues. Trimming left V 5 bases short and J 3 bases short, with 8 bases between. The CDR3, as DNA: TGCAGTGCTGTTGGGGACTACGAGCAGTACGTC. It is translated as CSAVGDYEQYV.

This clonotype was seen at least ten times. The J gene is TRBJ2-5, the V gene TRBV13; D not certain. The germline V and J ends were trimmed by 3 bases and 4 bases, with 9 bases remaining between them. Germline values: CDR1 PRHDT, CDR2 FYEKMQ (reference sequence). The CDR3 contains 13 residues. This chain's CDR3 is CASSLARTETQYF. The CDR3 DNA follows: TGTGCCAGCAGCTTGGCTAGGACAGAGACCCAGTACTTC.

Many counts were recorded for this clonotype. J is TRBJ1-3 and V is TRBV20-1, with D uncertain. From germline, CDR1 is DFQATT and CDR2 SNEGSKA (reference sequence). The CDR3 consists of 13 residues. V was pared by 6 bases and J by 3 bases, with 12 bases between. This CDR3 reads CSATRDHGNTIYF. As DNA, the CDR3 is TGCAGTGCCACAAGAGATCATGGAAACACCATATATTTT.

This clonotype occurred a few times. This rearrangement joins TRBV27 to TRBJ2-6, with D perhaps being TRBD1 or TRBD2 (5 bases each). The ends were cut back, 2 bases at V and 4 bases at J, with 9 bases in the middle. The CDR3 length is 15 residues. Germline-derived CDR1 and CDR2 are MNHEY and SMNVEV (reference sequence). In nucleotides, the CDR3 is TGTGCCAGCAGTTTAATGGGGGACGGGGCCAACGTCCTGACTTTC. Its translation is CASSLMGDGANVLTF.

This clonotype was recorded at least ten times. The V call is TRBV5-5, the J call TRBJ1-6, with TRBD1 identical over 9 bases. The CDR3 length is 15 residues. V shed 2 bases, J shed 5 bases, and the junction held 2 bases outside the gene matches. CDR1 is SGHKS and CDR2 is YYEKEE in the germline V gene (reference sequence). The CDR3 spells CASSFWTGDNSPLHF. The CDR3 DNA is TGTGCCAGCAGCTTTTGGACAGGGGATAATTCACCCCTCCACTTT. Filled out from reference TRBV5-5 and TRBJ1-6, the complete variable domain reads DAGVTQSPTHLIKTRGQQVTLRCSPISGHKSVSWYQQVLGQGPQFIFQYYEKEERGRGNFPDRFSARQFPNYSSELNVNALLLGDSALYLCASSFWTGDNSPLHFGNGTRLTVT.

V is TRBV5-6 and J is TRBJ1-4; D not certain. CDR1 is SGHDT, CDR2 YYEEEE, per germline. Trimming stripped 4 bases from V and 2 bases from J, with 12 bases between. The CDR3 extends over 15 amino acids. The CDR3 DNA reads as TGTGCCAGCAGCCTATTCGGGTCGACTAATGAAAAACTGTTTTTT. Its protein is CASSLFGSTNEKLFF.

This clonotype turned up a few times. This rearrangement joins TRBV2 to TRBJ2-1, with D perhaps matching TRBD2 (5 bases). Trimming shortened V by 7 bases and J by 8 bases, and 12 bases separated the two germline ends. This CDR3 spans 12 amino acids. Germline lookup yields CDR1 SNHLY and CDR2 FYNNEI. The CDR3 coding sequence is TGTGCCAGCAACCTAGGGAGCTATGAGCAGTTCTTC. This codes for CASNLGSYEQFF. The whole variable domain, remainder taken from reference TRBV2 and TRBJ2-1, is EPEVTQTPSHQVTQMGQEVILRCVPISNHLYFYWYRQILGQKVEFLVSFYNNEISEKSEIFDDQFSVERPDGSNFTLKIRSTKLEDSAMYFCASNLGSYEQFFGPGTRLTVL.

This clonotype was recorded a few times. The CDR3 region is CASSLRRGGNNEQFF. The CDR3, as DNA: TGTGCCAGCAGTTTACGCAGGGGGGGGAACAATGAGCAGTTCTTC. V gene TRBV12-3 or TRBV12-4 combines with J gene TRBJ2-1, with D perhaps matching TRBD1 or TRBD2 (7 bases each). Trimming took off 2 bases at V and 5 bases at J, with 13 bases between the two ends. The CDR3 is made up of 15 amino acids.

The chain joins TRBV5-4 to TRBJ2-2; D is ambiguous. The CDR3 spans 13 residues. The germline V gene encodes CDR1 SGHNT and CDR2 YYREEE (reference sequence). V was trimmed by 4 bases and J by 3 bases, leaving 7 bases between them. The CDR3 loop is CASSPQDTGELFF. The CDR3 DNA reads TGTGCCAGCAGCCCCCAGGACACCGGGGAGCTGTTTTTT.

The V and J genes are TRBV5-1 and TRBJ1-4; 10 nucleotides agree with TRBD1. The CDR3 length is 13 residues. CDR1 and CDR2 from the germline V gene are SGHRS and YFSETQ. Trimming removed 4 bases from V and 8 bases from J; junction bases left unmatched: 2. The CDR3: CASSLTGGEKLFF. CDR3 DNA: TGCGCCAGCAGCCTGACAGGGGGCGAAAAACTGTTTTTT.

This clonotype turned up a few times. This chain links TRBV12-3 or TRBV12-4 with TRBJ1-1, with TRBD1 matching 7 bases. After removal of 2 bases from V and 4 bases from J, the junction contained 4 bases not matched to a gene. This CDR3 contains 14 residues. The CDR3 DNA sequence: TGTGCCAGCAGTTTAAGGGGGCAGGTCACTGAAGCTTTCTTT. Amino acid sequence: CASSLRGQVTEAFF.

The CDR3 is CASSLSEKLFF. For the CDR3, the DNA is TGTGCCAGCAGTTTGAGTGAAAAACTGTTTTTT. The chain links TRBV12-3 or TRBV12-4 to TRBJ1-4; no clear D gene. This CDR3 has 11 residues. The V and J ends lost 3 bases and 7 bases respectively, with 3 bases between them.

This clonotype showed up many times. The gene calls are TRBV7-2 and TRBJ2-5, with 11 bases aligning to TRBD2. The CDR3 has 16 amino acids. The germline CDR1 and CDR2 sequences are SGHTA and FQGNSA. Losses at the gene ends were 1 base for V and 2 bases for J; bases not matched to a gene: 3. CDR3 region: CASSLGLAGKQETQYF. The CDR3 coding sequence is TGTGCCAGCAGCTTAGGACTAGCGGGGAAGCAAGAGACCCAGTACTTC.

Of note for this clonotype: The junction shows a germline mismatch at one end, possibly a read error. V usage is TRBV5-1 and J usage is TRBJ2-7, with 11 bases identical to TRBD2. This CDR3 has 16 amino acids. Germline V gene sequence: CDR1 SGHRS, CDR2 YFSETQ. CDR3 DNA sequence: TGCGCCAGCAGCTTAATAGCGGGAGGGCCCTCCGACGAGCAGTACTTC. Translation gives CASSLIAGGPSDEQYF.